The 8 T cell receptor beta chains given below trace back to one sample, sequenced in a study of T cell clones after liver transplantation. Measured with immunoSEQ multiplex PCR; TCRdb has only the in-frame clones, and not every one. The sample carries 98,000 or so clones, roughly four fifths recorded once. The material sequenced was CD4+ T cells from blood, taken before liver transplant. These receptors were collected from a human donor who received a liver transplant.

The V call is TRBV5-5, the J call TRBJ1-1; D uncertain. CDR3 length: 15 amino acids. Per the germline V gene, CDR1 is SGHKS and CDR2 is YYEKEE (reference sequence). Deletions cut 0 bases from V and 2 bases from J, with 11 bases between. In DNA, the CDR3 is TGTGCCAGCAGCTTGGAGGTTAACCGAAACACTGAAGCTTTCTTT. This encodes CASSLEVNRNTEAFF. Full variable domain (rest looked up from reference TRBV5-5 and TRBJ1-1): DAGVTQSPTHLIKTRGQQVTLRCSPISGHKSVSWYQQVLGQGPQFIFQYYEKEERGRGNFPDRFSARQFPNYSSELNVNALLLGDSALYLCASSLEVNRNTEAFFGQGTRLTVV.

This clone turned up a few times. This rearrangement joins TRBV7-8 to TRBJ2-7, with D maybe TRBD1 (5 bases). Trimming cost V 11 bases and J 1 base, with 15 bases left between them. Per the germline V gene, CDR1 is SGHVS and CDR2 is FQNEAQ. This CDR3 has 13 amino acids. The CDR3: CASQGAPSYEQYF. DNA for the CDR3: TGTGCCTCCCAAGGGGCTCCTTCCTACGAGCAGTACTTC.

The genes are TRBV19 and TRBJ1-4; no clear D. The V gene's germline CDR1 is LNHDA and CDR2 SQIVND (reference sequence). The CDR3 covers 15 residues. V lost 4 bases, J lost 7 bases, and 16 bases lay in between. The CDR3 DNA reads TGTGCCAGTAGTAATGAACGCGCAGCTTTTGAAAAACTGTTTTTT. Its protein product is CASSNERAAFEKLFF. Filled out from reference TRBV19 and TRBJ1-4, the complete variable domain reads DGGITQSPKYLFRKEGQNVTLSCEQNLNHDAMYWYRQDPGQGLRLIYYSQIVNDFQKGDIAEGYSVSREKKESFPLTVTSAQKNPTAFYLCASSNERAAFEKLFFGSGTQLSVL.

This clone was detected only once. The gene calls are TRBV2 and TRBJ2-3; weak D call: TRBD1 (7 bases). V was trimmed by 8 bases and J by 4 bases, leaving 19 bases between them. Germline assignment: CDR1 SNHLY and CDR2 FYNNEI. The CDR3 is made up of 15 amino acids. CDR3 sequence reads: CASGVGGGASDTQYF. DNA for the CDR3: TGTGCCAGCGGGGTAGGAGGGGGCGCTTCAGATACGCAGTATTTT.

V and J are TRBV19 and TRBJ2-1; D remains unclear. Germline values: CDR1 LNHDA, CDR2 SQIVND (reference sequence). The V and J ends lost 5 bases and 0 bases respectively, with 8 bases between them. The CDR3 is 14 amino acids. CDR3 amino acids: CASSLPHSYNEQFF. The CDR3, as DNA: TGTGCCAGTAGTCTCCCTCACTCCTACAATGAGCAGTTCTTC.

The count of this clone is one. A junction boundary mismatches the germline segment, possibly from a read error. V and J are TRBV5-4 and TRBJ1-1; possibly TRBD1 for D (5 bases). CDR1 is SGHNT, CDR2 YYREEE, per germline (reference sequence). This CDR3 region has 14 residues. The CDR3 DNA reads as TGTGCCAGCAGTTTGGACACCCGGGGGACTGAAGCTTTCTTT. Translating gives CASSLDTRGTEAFF.

The chain has TRBV7-9 and TRBJ2-2, with 8 positions matching TRBD1. This CDR3 is 14 amino acids long. Germline lookup yields CDR1 SEHNR and CDR2 FQNEAQ (reference sequence). The junction had 8 bases not matched to a gene; V was cut back by 7 bases and J by 7 bases. CDR3 region: CASIRQGSVGELFF. The CDR3 region has the DNA TGTGCCAGCATCCGACAGGGGTCGGTCGGGGAGCTGTTTTTT.

For the CDR3, the DNA is TGTGCCAGCAGCCCGACAGTCCAAGAGACCCAGTACTTC. This gives the protein CASSPTVQETQYF. The chain carries TRBV5-4 and TRBJ2-5; TRBD1 might be the D (5 bases). V lost 4 bases, J lost 1 base, and 8 bases lay in between. CDR3 length equals 13 residues. CDR1 is SGHNT, CDR2 YYREEE, per germline (reference sequence).